This T cell receptor (beta chain) was documented in a study of PD-L1 blockade in urothelial cancer. Produced via immunoSEQ multiplex PCR; TCRdb's table is partial and in-frame only. The profile covers 90,000 to 120,000 clones, with about 90% appearing a single time and over 0.8% taken by the ten largest. In germline, CDR1 is SNHLY, CDR2 FYNNEI. Trimming removed 6 bases from V and 1 base from J; junction bases left unmatched: 4. The CDR3 is 14 amino acids. This receptor was taken from a woman aged 80 or over with urothelial cancer. Sequences were derived from PBMCs, sampled around atezolizumab (anti-PD-L1) treatment. The chain combines TRBV2 with TRBJ2-3; TRBD2 matches 7 bases. The CDR3 sequence is CASRSGTGTDTQYF. DNA of the CDR3: TGTGCCAGCAGAAGCGGGACCGGCACAGATACGCAGTATTTT.